The 32 T cell receptor beta chains below were found in one sample sequenced in a study of shared clonotypes between healthy human individuals (dated by TCRdb to about 2020). The library was built by means of the immunoSEQ multiplex PCR assay. Imported from immuneACCESS, the table was reduced by TCRdb to in-frame sequences with V and J called. These copies leave out some clones; in studies compared against another copy, an unresolved V gene accounts for under half, and the cause of the remainder is not known. The sample table shows 1.5 million to 2.5 million clones, and about 95% are seen once. Around 1.2% of the sample is taken by the ten largest. CD8 naive samples were CD45RO-negative cells positively selected for CCR7, giving a CD45RA+CCR7+ population that excluded TemRA cells. Sequenced: naive CD8+ T cells sorted from blood. The sample's cell subset or site, from its label and the paper: CD45RA+CCR7+. All receptors derive from a man between 18 and 29 years old in good health.

The V call is TRBV9, the J call TRBJ2-2, with 8 bases fitting TRBD1. With V trimmed by 9 bases and J by 7 bases, 5 bases remained unmatched. The length of the CDR3 is 12 residues. Germline CDR1 reads SGDLS; CDR2 reads YYNGEE. The CDR3 reads CATGTGLGELFF. The CDR3 DNA reads TGTGCCACCGGGACAGGTCTCGGGGAGCTGTTTTTT.

This clone came up once. The rearrangement links TRBV12-5 to TRBJ1-1, with D unclear. Germline V gene data show CDR1 as LGHNT and CDR2 as FRNRAP. The V end was cut by 1 base, the J end by 6 bases, with 6 bases between. CDR3 length: 12 residues. CDR3 loop: CASGLGGSEAFF. The CDR3 coding sequence is TGTGCTAGTGGTTTGGGAGGTTCTGAAGCTTTCTTT.

V usage is TRBV19 and J usage is TRBJ2-7; TRBD2 matches at 9 bases. Germline-derived CDR1 and CDR2 are LNHDA and SQIVND (reference sequence). The CDR3 extends over 14 amino acids. J lost 2 bases, V lost 5 bases, and 4 bases had no gene match. The CDR3: CASSSASGAYEQYF. DNA of the CDR3: TGTGCCAGTAGTTCAGCTAGCGGGGCCTACGAGCAGTACTTC.

In the case of this clone: The sample contains more than one DNA sequence encoding this CDR3. The V and J genes are TRBV27 and TRBJ2-7, with D possibly matching TRBD1 (6 bases). The CDR3 has 14 residues. The germline V and J ends were trimmed by 2 bases and 2 bases, with 10 bases remaining between them. CDR1 is MNHEY and CDR2 is SMNVEV in the germline V gene (reference sequence). The CDR3: CASSLGGGPYEQYF. The DNA of the CDR3 is TGTGCCAGCAGTTTAGGGGGCGGCCCCTACGAGCAGTACTTC.

This clone is a singleton in its sample. The V and J genes are TRBV4-3 and TRBJ1-3; D is possibly TRBD1 (6 bases). V was clipped by 2 bases and J by 3 bases, with 17 bases between them. CDR3 length equals 17 residues. Per the germline V gene, CDR1 is LGHNA and CDR2 is YSLEER. CDR3 in amino acids: CASSQTFAGEDGNTIYF. DNA of the CDR3: TGCGCCAGCAGCCAAACATTTGCAGGGGAAGATGGAAACACCATATATTTT.

J is TRBJ2-3 and V is TRBV2; 8 positions match TRBD2. From germline, CDR1 is SNHLY and CDR2 FYNNEI. V shed 2 bases, J shed 1 base, and the junction held 5 bases outside the gene matches. The CDR3 has 16 amino acids. CDR3 in DNA: TGTGCCAGCAGTGAACTTTCGGGGGGGGGCACAGATACGCAGTATTTT. Translation gives CASSELSGGGTDTQYF.

The V and J genes are TRBV5-4 and TRBJ1-1; 7 nucleotides line up with TRBD1. The ends lost 7 bases at V and 0 bases at J; junction bases unmatched: 6. The CDR3 has 14 residues. Germline V gene data show CDR1 as SGHNT and CDR2 as YYREEE (reference sequence). The DNA of the CDR3 is TGTGCCAGCCACAGGGGTCGTATGAACACTGAAGCTTTCTTT. Translating gives CASHRGRMNTEAFF.

J is TRBJ1-5 and V is TRBV10-2; D remains unclear. The CDR3 consists of 16 residues. Germline lookup yields CDR1 WSHSY and CDR2 SAAADI. Trimming left V 0 bases short and J 0 bases short, with 9 bases between. The CDR3 reads CASSESIHLSNQPQHF. Written as DNA, the CDR3 is TGCGCCAGCAGTGAGTCGATTCACCTTAGCAATCAGCCCCAGCATTTT.

The V call is TRBV27, the J call TRBJ2-1, with D possibly TRBD2 on 5 matching bases. Trimming removed 9 bases from V and 6 bases from J, with 12 bases in between. Germline loops: CDR1 MNHEY, CDR2 SMNVEV (reference sequence). The CDR3 sequence is 12 residues long. CDR3 nucleotides: TGTGCCAGTACTGGAGGCCCCAATGAGCAGTTCTTC. Translated, it gives CASTGGPNEQFF.

The chain links TRBV5-5 to TRBJ2-7; 8 nucleotides match TRBD2. Germline lookup yields CDR1 SGHKS and CDR2 YYEKEE (reference sequence). The ends lost 0 bases at V and 6 bases at J; junction bases unmatched: 11. The CDR3 runs to 16 residues. CDR3 DNA sequence: TGTGCCAGCAGCTTGGACTCCGGGAGGGGTCCCCCCGAGCAGTACTTC. It translates to CASSLDSGRGPPEQYF. The full variable domain, in which reference TRBV5-5 and TRBJ2-7 provide the parts outside the CDR3, is DAGVTQSPTHLIKTRGQQVTLRCSPISGHKSVSWYQQVLGQGPQFIFQYYEKEERGRGNFPDRFSARQFPNYSSELNVNALLLGDSALYLCASSLDSGRGPPEQYFGPGTRLTVT.

The V gene is TRBV7-8, the J gene TRBJ2-7; TRBD1 matches 9 bases. J lost 12 bases, V lost 5 bases, and 17 bases had no gene match. The CDR3 covers 15 residues. In germline, CDR1 is SGHVS, CDR2 FQNEAQ. In DNA form, the CDR3 reads TGTGCCAGCAGCATAACGGGACAGGGAGCTTCCGGGGCGTACTTC. This gives the protein CASSITGQGASGAYF.

V gene TRBV30 combines with J gene TRBJ2-7; either TRBD1 or TRBD2 may supply D (7 bases each). CDR3 size: 14 residues. Germline CDR1 reads GTSNPN; CDR2 reads SVGIG (reference sequence). Trimming took off 8 bases at V and 2 bases at J, with 19 bases between the two ends. CDR3 sequence reads: CAVLSSGTAYEQYF. The CDR3 DNA reads TGTGCCGTCCTCAGCAGCGGGACAGCCTACGAGCAGTACTTC.

This clone was seen just once. Other DNA sequences in this specimen translate into the identical CDR3. This chain joins TRBV27 and TRBJ1-1; no definite D call. CDR1 and CDR2 (germline): MNHEY, SMNVEV (reference sequence). This CDR3 spans 16 amino acids. With 5 bases removed from V and 0 bases from J, the gap between germline ends came to 16 bases. CDR3 bases: TGTGCCAGCAGTCCCTCTTCGGGCGAGTTGAACACTGAAGCTTTCTTT. Its protein is CASSPSSGELNTEAFF.

The CDR3 here is CASSHPGTGNTEAFF. CDR3 DNA: TGCGCCAGCAGCCACCCCGGGACAGGGAATACTGAAGCTTTCTTT. The chain carries TRBV4-1 and TRBJ1-1, with 9 nucleotides matching TRBD1. Germline CDR1 MGHRA, CDR2 YSYEKL. V lost 3 bases and J lost 5; bases outside the gene matches: 7. CDR3 size: 15 residues.

The V gene is TRBV30, the J gene TRBJ2-3, with D unresolved. V dropped 2 bases and J dropped 5 bases, with 8 bases sitting between them. Germline assignment: CDR1 GTSNPN and CDR2 SVGIG (reference sequence). The CDR3 has 12 amino acids. The CDR3 sequence is CAWSWGLDTQYF. CDR3 nucleotide sequence: TGTGCCTGGAGTTGGGGATTAGATACGCAGTATTTT.

This clone has a single count. The J gene is TRBJ2-5, the V gene TRBV29-1; no reliable D call. V was pared by 6 bases and J by 5 bases, with 7 bases between. Germline V gene data show CDR1 as SQVTM and CDR2 as ANQGSEA. The CDR3 length is 10 residues. CDR3 DNA: TGCAGCGTAAGGGTCGAGACCCAGTACTTC. Translation gives CSVRVETQYF.

The gene calls are TRBV11-2 and TRBJ2-1, with D perhaps given as TRBD1 or TRBD2 (5 bases each). With 3 bases removed from V and 6 bases from J, the gap between germline ends came to 18 bases. The CDR3 totals 16 residues. Germline lookup yields CDR1 SGHAT and CDR2 FQNNGV. The CDR3 sequence is CASSFLRVLGANEQFF. In DNA, the CDR3 is TGTGCCAGCAGCTTCCTGCGGGTCCTTGGGGCCAATGAGCAGTTCTTC.

In the case of this clone: This specimen includes other DNA sequences encoding the same CDR3. The chain employs TRBV13 and TRBJ2-5; TRBD2 matches at 14 bases. This CDR3 comprises 15 residues. J lost 4 bases, V lost 5 bases, and 3 bases had no gene match. Germline V gene data show CDR1 as PRHDT and CDR2 as FYEKMQ (reference sequence). DNA for the CDR3: TGTGCCAGCAGCCTCGGACTAGCGGGAGGAGAGACCCAGTACTTC. This sequence encodes CASSLGLAGGETQYF.

This clone was found a few times. The junction shows a germline mismatch at one end, possibly a read error. The chain has TRBV7-3 and TRBJ1-3; D remains unclear. Germline values: CDR1 SGHTA, CDR2 FQGTGA. The CDR3 has 12 residues. The CDR3 DNA reads TGCTTGAAGGGAAGCTCTGGAAACACCATATATTTT. This encodes CLKGSSGNTIYF.

This clone was seen a handful of times. The chain carries TRBV6-5 and TRBJ1-2; D ambiguous. With 9 bases removed from V and 4 bases from J, the gap between germline ends came to 18 bases. The germline V gene has CDR1 MNHEY and CDR2 SVGAGI. CDR3 length: 14 residues. In DNA form, the CDR3 reads TGTGCCAGGGCCGTTACAGAACATCTCTATGGCTACACCTTC. This codes for CARAVTEHLYGYTF.

The chain employs TRBV7-6 and TRBJ2-7, with TRBD2 matching over 7 bases. The CDR3 spans 15 residues. With V trimmed by 2 bases and J by 3 bases, 7 bases remained unmatched. The germline CDR1 and CDR2 sequences are SGHVS and FNYEAQ. The CDR3 sequence is CASSLTAKRDYEQYF. CDR3 coding DNA: TGTGCCAGCAGCTTAACGGCTAAGCGGGACTACGAGCAGTACTTC.

V is TRBV27 and J is TRBJ2-2, with D perhaps matching TRBD1 or TRBD2 (6 bases each). Trimming shortened V by 5 bases and J by 3 bases, and 13 bases separated the two germline ends. Germline CDR1 MNHEY, CDR2 SMNVEV (reference sequence). This CDR3 spans 15 amino acids. In DNA, the CDR3 is TGTGCCAGCAGTCCGCGGGACACATACACCGGGGAGCTGTTTTTT. Translation gives CASSPRDTYTGELFF.

The V call is TRBV13, the J call TRBJ2-4, with TRBD2 identical over 10 bases. The ends lost 1 base at V and 1 base at J; junction bases unmatched: 4. In germline, CDR1 is PRHDT, CDR2 FYEKMQ (reference sequence). This CDR3 is built from 17 residues. For the CDR3, the DNA is TGTGCCAGCAGCTTAGATGGACTAGCGGTTGCCAAAAACATTCAGTACTTC. As protein: CASSLDGLAVAKNIQYF.

V gene TRBV6-5 combines with J gene TRBJ2-7, with D hard to call. CDR3 length equals 14 residues. V dropped 0 bases and J dropped 1 base, with 7 bases sitting between them. From germline, CDR1 is MNHEY and CDR2 SVGAGI. CDR3 sequence: CASSYSMVSYEQYF. In DNA, the CDR3 is TGTGCCAGCAGTTACTCGATGGTATCCTACGAGCAGTACTTC.

The chain is built from TRBV13 and TRBJ2-3; D is ambiguous. CDR1 PRHDT and CDR2 FYEKMQ come from the germline V gene (reference sequence). Trimming pared 4 bases from V and 4 bases from J, leaving 6 bases between. This CDR3 is 12 amino acids long. The CDR3 DNA is TGTGCCAGCAGCTCTACCCCAGATACGCAGTATTTT. It encodes CASSSTPDTQYF.

The chain has TRBV5-4 and TRBJ2-7, with D unresolved. V lost 1 base, J lost 0 bases, and 11 bases lay in between. The germline V gene encodes CDR1 SGHNT and CDR2 YYREEE (reference sequence). The CDR3 is made up of 15 amino acids. The CDR3 region has the DNA TGTGCCAGCAGCTTGACCCGTTATAACTCCTACGAGCAGTACTTC. It encodes CASSLTRYNSYEQYF.

The V call is TRBV4-3, the J call TRBJ2-1, with D possibly matching TRBD1 (6 bases). The V gene lost 3 bases and the J gene lost 8 bases, with 14 bases spanning the gap. Germline V gene lookup returns CDR1 LGHNA and CDR2 YSLEER. The CDR3 has 14 residues. CDR3 bases: TGCGCCAGCAGCCAGGGGACATCAGTGGATGAGCAGTTCTTC. Encoded protein: CASSQGTSVDEQFF.

The V and J genes are TRBV10-1 and TRBJ2-1; unclear D gene. The CDR3 extends over 12 amino acids. Germline V lookup: CDR1 WNHNN, CDR2 SYGVQD (reference sequence). V lost 4 bases and J 9 bases, leaving 10 bases between the germline ends. For the CDR3, the DNA is TGCGCCAGCAGTGCGGGCGAATCTGAGCAGTTCTTC. Translation gives CASSAGESEQFF.

The chain links TRBV19 to TRBJ2-7; no clear D gene. CDR1 and CDR2 from the germline V gene are LNHDA and SQIVND (reference sequence). Trimming took 3 bases from V and 0 from J, leaving 9 bases between them. The CDR3 is made up of 14 amino acids. CDR3 sequence reads: CASSMYGTSYEQYF. CDR3 nucleotide sequence: TGTGCCAGTAGTATGTACGGTACCTCCTACGAGCAGTACTTC.

The genes are TRBV7-9 and TRBJ1-2; TRBD1 agrees at 8 bases. The CDR3 covers 14 residues. Trimming took 5 bases from V and 6 from J; bases not matched to a gene: 8. Germline CDR1 reads SEHNR; CDR2 reads FQNEAQ (reference sequence). For the CDR3, the DNA is TGTGCCAGCAGCCCAGGGGACAGGCTAGATGGCTACACCTTC. As protein: CASSPGDRLDGYTF.

In regard to this clone: One junction end disagrees with the germline gene, perhaps due to a read error. The chain uses TRBV11-2 and TRBJ2-2, with 8 bases lining up with TRBD1. In germline, CDR1 is SGHAT, CDR2 FQNNGV. The CDR3 has 17 amino acids. CDR3 nucleotide sequence: TGTGCCAACAGCTTAGATCTTCGACAGGGGATGGGCGGGGAGCTGTTTTTT. It is translated as CANSLDLRQGMGGELFF.

The V gene is TRBV2, the J gene TRBJ2-7, with a possible D match to TRBD2 (5 bases). The V and J ends lost 7 bases and 1 base respectively, with 14 bases between them. The germline gives CDR1 SNHLY, CDR2 FYNNEI. The CDR3 runs to 14 residues. For the CDR3, the DNA is TGTGCCAGCATCGGGATCTCAAGTTCCTACGAGCAGTACTTC. This gives the protein CASIGISSSYEQYF.